A selection of T cell receptor beta chains follows, all from one sample in a study of regulatory T cells in long-lasting Graves disease. TCRdb passed the multiplex PCR reads through MiXCR, listing each CDR3 protein once. The data hold about 320,000 distinct CDR3 sequences, with more than 15% observed a single time. The sequencing used peripheral blood mononuclear cells (PBMCs), collected at new diagnosis, from a patient treated with antithyroid drugs. The receptors come from a female donor with Graves disease. CDR3s include the opening cysteine and the closing phenylalanine or tryptophan. A D gene is named only where the DNA matches it firmly. Size values are once, few and many counts, or a class for expanded clones, and some rows have none.

D,V,size,length,J,DNA,CDR3
TRBD1,TRBV10-3,many,15,TRBJ2-3,TGTGCCATCAGTGCCAGGACAGGGGTCACAGATACGCAGTATTTT,CAISARTGVTDTQYF
.,TRBV19,.,15,TRBJ1-2,TGTGCCAGTACCTCTCAGGCGTCCTCCCTTTATGGCTACACCTTC,CASTSQASSLYGYTF
TRBD1,TRBV19,many,13,TRBJ1-2,TGTGCCAGTAGTGCCGCCAACAGGGGCGGCTACACCTTC,CASSAANRGGYTF
.,TRBV28,few,13,TRBJ2-7,TGTGCCAGCAGTTTAACAGGGCCCTACGAGCAGTACTTC,CASSLTGPYEQYF
.,TRBV6-1,many,13,TRBJ2-1,TGTGCCAGCAGTGACACGGGTTACAATGAGCAGTTCTTC,CASSDTGYNEQFF
.,TRBV14,few,16,TRBJ2-6,TGTGCCAGCAGCCAAGATCTGAGGGCTGGGGCCAACGTCCTGACTTTC,CASSQDLRAGANVLTF
TRBD1,TRBV2,many,13,TRBJ1-2,TGTGCCAGCACCGGACAGGGGAACTATGGCTACACCTTC,CASTGQGNYGYTF
.,TRBV20-1,few,12,TRBJ1-2,TGCAGTGCTAGTGACGACAGCTATGGCTACACCTTC,CSASDDSYGYTF
.,TRBV10-1,many,14,TRBJ2-5,TGCGCCAGCAGTGAGGGACAGCCTCAAGAGACCCAGTACTTC,CASSEGQPQETQYF
.,TRBV6-1,.,15,TRBJ1-5,TGTGCCAGCAATTTGATGGAGGGCAGCGATCAGCCCCAGCATTTT,CASNLMEGSDQPQHF
.,TRBV19,many,13,TRBJ2-7,TGTGCCAGTAGTATGACCCGGTCCTACGAGCAGTACTTC,CASSMTRSYEQYF
TRBD1,TRBV27,many,14,TRBJ2-1,TGTGCCAGCAGGTGGGACAGGGGTATCAATGAGCAGTTCTTC,CASRWDRGINEQFF
.,TRBV10-3,many,13,TRBJ2-2,TGTGCCATCAGTGAGGAGCTAGCATGGGAGCTGTTTTTT,CAISEELAWELFF
TRBD1,TRBV10-1,.,13,TRBJ2-7,TGCGCCAGCAGTGAGGCCGACAGGGGACAGCAGTACTTC,CASSEADRGQQYF
.,TRBV28,few,17,TRBJ1-4,TGTGCCAGCAGTTCAGAAGACAGGCCCAATTATAGTGCAAAACTGTTTTTT,CASSSEDRPNYSAKLFF
.,TRBV5-1,.,11,TRBJ1-1,TGCGCCAGCAGCCACAGCCGTGAAGCTTTCTTT,CASSHSREAFF
.,TRBV29-1,many,16,TRBJ2-7,TGCAGCGTTGAAGAGAGGGGACGAGGGTTCAAGCACGAGCAGTACTTC,CSVEERGRGFKHEQYF
TRBD2,TRBV28,.,15,TRBJ2-7,TGTGCCAGCAGTTTACTCCTAGCGGGAGCCAACGAGCAGTACTTC,CASSLLLAGANEQYF
TRBD1,TRBV6-1,.,14,TRBJ2-7,TGTGCCAGCAGCCCGCGACAGGGGGCCTACGAGCAGTACTTC,CASSPRQGAYEQYF
.,TRBV2,many,17,TRBJ2-1,TGTGCCAGCAGACCCCTGATAGCGGAGCCGTCCTACAATGAGCAGTTCTTC,CASRPLIAEPSYNEQFF
.,TRBV28,many,18,TRBJ1-2,TGTGCCAGCAGTTCGCTCTTGGAGATAGAGACAGACGAGATGTCCTACACCTTC,CASSSLLEIETDEMSYTF
.,TRBV19,many,12,TRBJ2-1,TGTGCCAGTAGTATATCCAGCAATGAGCAGTTCTTC,CASSISSNEQFF
.,TRBV19,many,14,TRBJ1-1,TGTGCCAGTAGTGTGGACACCGTGAACACTGAAGCTTTCTTT,CASSVDTVNTEAFF
.,TRBV27,many,15,TRBJ2-3,TGTGCCAGCAGTTACGAGCGGAAATTTACAGATACGCAGTATTTT,CASSYERKFTDTQYF
.,TRBV20-1,few,15,TRBJ1-2,TGCAGTGCTAGAGAATGGGGGTTGGGGGACTATGGCTACACCTTC,CSAREWGLGDYGYTF
.,TRBV10-2,many,15,TRBJ1-1,TGCGCCAGCAGTGAGTCTATGGGGGGCATTAATGAAGCTTTCTTT,CASSESMGGINEAFF
.,TRBV10-2,once,16,TRBJ2-3,TGCGCCAGCAGTGAGTCTTGGGGGGGCGGGACAGATACGCAGTATTTT,CASSESWGGGTDTQYF
TRBD1,TRBV18,many,14,TRBJ2-7,TGTGCCAGCTCAAGGGGACAGCGTAACTACGAGCAGTACTTC,CASSRGQRNYEQYF
TRBD2,TRBV7-9,many,19,TRBJ2-6,TGTGCCAGCAGCCTATACGGGACTAGCGGGATGGCTGGGGCCAACGTCCTGACTTTC,CASSLYGTSGMAGANVLTF
.,TRBV6-1,many,13,TRBJ1-6,TGTGCCAGCAAGGAGACAGCTAATTCACCCCTCCACTTT,CASKETANSPLHF
TRBD1,TRBV20-1,many,16,TRBJ2-5,TGCAGTGCTAGAGACTTGGACAGGGGAGGAGCAGAGACCCAGTACTTC,CSARDLDRGGAETQYF
TRBD1,TRBV20-1,many,14,TRBJ2-5,TGCAGTGCTGAAGGACAGGGGGCCCAAGAGACCCAGTACTTC,CSAEGQGAQETQYF
TRBD2,TRBV30,.,14,TRBJ2-7,TGTGCCTGGAGTCGGGCGGGAGCAGCCTACGAGCAGTACTTC,CAWSRAGAAYEQYF
TRBD1,TRBV24-1,many,15,TRBJ1-2,TGTGCCACCAGTGATCCTACAGGGGCGGACTATGGCTACACCTTC,CATSDPTGADYGYTF
TRBD1,TRBV10-3,few,17,TRBJ2-1,TGTGCCATCAGCGGGACAGGGGGCAGCGGGAAACTTAGTGAGCAGTTCTTC,CAISGTGGSGKLSEQFF
.,TRBV6-1,.,11,TRBJ2-1,TGTGCCAGCAGGTTTGGGGGTGAGCAGTTCTTC,CASRFGGEQFF
TRBD2,TRBV10-2,.,14,TRBJ2-1,TGCGCCAGCAGCCAACTAGCGGGAGAAGGGGGGCAGTTCTTC,CASSQLAGEGGQFF
TRBD2,TRBV11-3,few,12,TRBJ2-7,TGTGCCAGCAGCCCAAGAGGCGGGGGGCACTACTTC,CASSPRGGGHYF
TRBD1,TRBV28,many,13,TRBJ1-1,TGTGCCAGCAGTAGGGACAGTCGCACTGAAGCTTTCTTT,CASSRDSRTEAFF
.,TRBV12-5,many,19,TRBJ1-5,TGTGCTAGTGGTTTGGTACCTGCCCAGGTACAGCGGAGCAATCAGCCCCAGCATTTT,CASGLVPAQVQRSNQPQHF
.,TRBV6-1,many,17,TRBJ2-7,TGTGCCAGCAGTCCCGGGCGACTGGCCTCGCTCTCCTACGAGCAGTACTTC,CASSPGRLASLSYEQYF
.,TRBV5-1,.,14,TRBJ2-1,TGCGCCAGCAGCACCGGGAACATAGAGAATGAGCAGTTCTTC,CASSTGNIENEQFF
TRBD1,TRBV10-2,many,12,TRBJ1-1,TGCGCCAGCAGTGAGAGGGACAGTGAAGCTTTCTTT,CASSERDSEAFF
.,TRBV2,many,13,TRBJ1-6,TGTGCCAGCGAGGCGGGGGGTAATTCACCCCTCCACTTT,CASEAGGNSPLHF
.,TRBV6-9,many,15,TRBJ1-5,TGTGCCAGCAGTTACTGGCCAGGGGACCGGCAAGCCCAGCATTTT,CASSYWPGDRQAQHF
TRBD2,TRBV12-3/TRBV12-4,many,19,TRBJ2-1,TGTGCCAGCAGTCCGGGACTAGCCGGGGGGGAGAGCTCCTACAATGAGCAGTTCTTC,CASSPGLAGGESSYNEQFF
TRBD1,TRBV7-6,many,19,TRBJ2-7,TGTGCCAGCAGCTTATCTATTCGAGGCGGACAGGGGGAGCGTTACGAGCAGTACTTC,CASSLSIRGGQGERYEQYF
.,TRBV11-2,many,14,TRBJ2-7,TGTGCCAGCAGCTTGAGCACCAGGGTTGGCGAGCAGTACTTC,CASSLSTRVGEQYF
.,TRBV18,.,17,TRBJ1-3,TGTGCCAGCTCACGTGGACCTCGGGAGGGCTCTGGAAACACCATATATTTT,CASSRGPREGSGNTIYF
.,TRBV29-1,few,13,TRBJ2-7,TGCAGCGTTCGAAAGTCCGGCTCCTACGAGCAGTACTTC,CSVRKSGSYEQYF
.,TRBV4-2,.,15,TRBJ1-5,TGTGCCAGCAGCCAAGGGGGGGACAACAATCAGCCCCAGCATTTT,CASSQGGDNNQPQHF
.,TRBV12-3/TRBV12-4,.,14,TRBJ1-1,TGTGCCAGCAGTTTCGGAGTGGCGAACACTGAAGCTTTCTTT,CASSFGVANTEAFF
.,TRBV24-1,many,16,TRBJ2-1,TGTGCCACCAGTGATTTGGGTTGGGGGGCGGACAATGAGCAGTTCTTC,CATSDLGWGADNEQFF
TRBD2,TRBV20-1,few,15,TRBJ2-7,TGCAGTGCGGGGACTAGCGGGTCTTTCTCCTACGAGCAGTACTTC,CSAGTSGSFSYEQYF
.,TRBV28,many,15,TRBJ2-3,TGTGCCAGCAGTCTCCCCCGGGGGAGCACAGATACGCAGTATTTT,CASSLPRGSTDTQYF
TRBD1,TRBV28,few,15,TRBJ1-6,TGTGCCAGCAGTCCCCCGGGACAGGTTTCTTCACCCCTCCACTTT,CASSPPGQVSSPLHF